The TCR beta chain under discussion was sequenced for a study of T cell changes during pregnancy in multiple sclerosis. Profiled with immunoSEQ multiplex PCR; TCRdb holds only in-frame clones, not every one. The sample comprises around 50,000 clones, about 90% of which are singletons, and 0.16% rests with the top ten. This TCR derives from a female donor in good health, enrolled as a control in a pregnancy study. The sequencing here drew on CD4+ T cells from peripheral blood mononuclear cells, taken after pregnancy.

CDR3 sequence reads: CASSIDRNNNQPQHF. The DNA of the CDR3 is TGTGCCAGCAGCATTGACAGGAACAACAATCAGCCCCAGCATTTT. This chain uses TRBV6-5 with TRBJ1-5; TRBD1 is a possible D gene (6 bases). Germline V CDR1 and CDR2: MNHEY, SVGAGI. CDR3 length: 15 residues. V was clipped by 6 bases and J by 3 bases, with 15 bases between them.